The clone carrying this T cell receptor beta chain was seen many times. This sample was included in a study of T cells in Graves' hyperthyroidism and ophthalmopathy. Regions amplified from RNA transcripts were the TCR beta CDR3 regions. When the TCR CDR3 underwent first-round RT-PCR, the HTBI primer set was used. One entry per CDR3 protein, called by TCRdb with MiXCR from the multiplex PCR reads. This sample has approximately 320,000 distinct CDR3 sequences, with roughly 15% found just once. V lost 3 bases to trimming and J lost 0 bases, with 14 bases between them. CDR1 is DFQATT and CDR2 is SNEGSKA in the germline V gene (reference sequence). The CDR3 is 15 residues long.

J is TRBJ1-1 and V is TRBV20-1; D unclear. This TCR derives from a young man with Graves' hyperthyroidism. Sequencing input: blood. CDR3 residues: CSARFLSSLNTEAFF. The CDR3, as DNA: TGCAGTGCTAGGTTCTTGAGCAGCTTGAACACTGAAGCTTTCTTT.